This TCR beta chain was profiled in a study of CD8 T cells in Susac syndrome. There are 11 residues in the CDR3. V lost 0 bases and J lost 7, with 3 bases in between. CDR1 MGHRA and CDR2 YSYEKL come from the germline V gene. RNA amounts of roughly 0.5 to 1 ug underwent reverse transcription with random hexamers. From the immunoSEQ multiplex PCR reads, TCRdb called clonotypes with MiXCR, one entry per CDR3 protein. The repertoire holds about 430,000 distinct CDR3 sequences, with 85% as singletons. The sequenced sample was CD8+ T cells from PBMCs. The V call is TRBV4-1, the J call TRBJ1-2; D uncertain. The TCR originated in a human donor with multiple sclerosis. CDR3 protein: CASSQESGYTF. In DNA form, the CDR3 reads TGCGCCAGCAGCCAAGAATCTGGCTACACCTTC.